What follows are 2 T cell receptor beta chains derived from one specimen sequenced in a study of T cells in Graves' hyperthyroidism and ophthalmopathy. It was RNA transcripts that yielded the amplified TCR beta CDR3 regions. The primer set for the first-round RT-PCR of the TCR CDR3 was HTBI. One entry per CDR3 protein results from TCRdb running MiXCR on the multiplex PCR reads. The repertoire holds about 480,000 distinct CDR3 sequences, with around an eighth as singletons. The sequencing input was blood. Every receptor here comes from a young woman with Graves' hyperthyroidism.

This clonotype was counted ten times or more. This chain joins TRBV2 and TRBJ2-1; 12 bases align to TRBD2. This CDR3 contains 17 residues. Germline V gene data show CDR1 as SNHLY and CDR2 as FYNNEI. Unmatched junction bases numbered 5, after V lost 4 bases and J lost 1 base. The chain's CDR3 is CASSVPTSGRSYNEQFF. The DNA of the CDR3 is TGTGCCAGCAGTGTCCCGACTAGCGGGAGATCCTACAATGAGCAGTTCTTC.

About this clonotype: A much larger clone differs by one base, so this may be a read error. This chain links TRBV12-3 or TRBV12-4 with TRBJ1-1; 7 bases align to TRBD1. CDR3 length: 13 amino acids. V lost 6 bases, J lost 6 bases, and 7 bases stayed unmatched. The CDR3 DNA is TGTGCCAGCAGCCCGGACAGGTTCCCTGAAGCTTTCTTT. Translated, it gives CASSPDRFPEAFF.